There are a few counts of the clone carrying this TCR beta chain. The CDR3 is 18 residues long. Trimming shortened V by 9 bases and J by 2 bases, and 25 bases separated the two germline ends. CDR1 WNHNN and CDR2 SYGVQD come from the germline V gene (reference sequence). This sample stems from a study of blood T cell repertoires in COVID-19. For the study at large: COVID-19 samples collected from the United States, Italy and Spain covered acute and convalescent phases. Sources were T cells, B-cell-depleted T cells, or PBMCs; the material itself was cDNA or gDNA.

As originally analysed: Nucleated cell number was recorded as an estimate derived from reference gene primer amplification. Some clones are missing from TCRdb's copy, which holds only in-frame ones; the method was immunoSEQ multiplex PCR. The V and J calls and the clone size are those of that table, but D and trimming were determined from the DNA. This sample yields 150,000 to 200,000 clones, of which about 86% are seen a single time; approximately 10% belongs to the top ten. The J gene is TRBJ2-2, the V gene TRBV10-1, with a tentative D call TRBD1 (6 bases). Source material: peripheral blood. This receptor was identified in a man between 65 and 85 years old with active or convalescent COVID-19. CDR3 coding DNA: TGCGCCAGTCCCCTCCCAGGGACAAGGGCCGTAAACACCGGGGAGCTGTTTTTT. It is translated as CASPLPGTRAVNTGELFF.